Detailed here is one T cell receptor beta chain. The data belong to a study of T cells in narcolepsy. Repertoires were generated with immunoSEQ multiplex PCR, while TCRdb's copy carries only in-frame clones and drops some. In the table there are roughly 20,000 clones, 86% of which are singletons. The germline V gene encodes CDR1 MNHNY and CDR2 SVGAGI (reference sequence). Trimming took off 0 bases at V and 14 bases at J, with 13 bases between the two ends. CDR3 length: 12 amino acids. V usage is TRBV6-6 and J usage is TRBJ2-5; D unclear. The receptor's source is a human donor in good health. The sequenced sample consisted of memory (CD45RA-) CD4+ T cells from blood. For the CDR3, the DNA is TGTGCCAGCAGTTACTCGATATCTGTACACTACTTC. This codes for CASSYSISVHYF.